The clone carrying this T cell receptor (beta chain) was detected a few times. Its target is unknown. Germline-derived CDR1 and CDR2 are SGHAT and FQNNGV. The CDR3 extends over 14 amino acids. Trimming cost V 1 base and J 6 bases, with 13 bases left between them. Primers: 60 Vbeta forward and 13 Jbeta reverse. Generated by immunoSEQ multiplex PCR, the TCRdb table keeps only in-frame clones and is missing some. The sample has under 100,000 clones, around 78% seen once. These data come from a study of cytomegalovirus exposure and HLA in healthy donors. General study findings and limits: Rates of TCR association differed by HLA locus in a later analysis, with DRB1 highest and HLA-C lowest. Several of the most significant clusters appeared linked to common viral pathogens, based on a later analysis.

Sequences were obtained from PBMCs. The receptor was isolated from a man in his late teens or twenties in good health and CMV-seropositive. This chain connects TRBV11-2 to TRBJ2-7; D gene unclear. CDR3 residues: CASSLAGNRREQYF. The CDR3 nucleotides are TGTGCCAGCAGCTTAGCAGGAAACCGACGCGAGCAGTACTTC. Supplemented by reference TRBV11-2 and TRBJ2-7, the full variable domain reads EAGVAQSPRYKIIEKRQSVAFWCNPISGHATLYWYQQILGQGPKLLIQFQNNGVVDDSQLPKDRFSAERLKGVDSTLKIQPAKLEDSAVYLCASSLAGNRREQYFGPGTRLTVT.